These 8 T cell receptor beta chains share one sample of origin, sequenced in a study of cytomegalovirus exposure and HLA in healthy donors. 13 Jbeta primers and 60 Vbeta primers were used for the PCR. Libraries were prepared by immunoSEQ multiplex PCR; TCRdb keeps only in-frame clonotypes and omits some of them. The sample has about 91,000 clones, more than 70% seen once. The material sequenced was PBMCs. Every receptor here comes from a male donor in good health and CMV-seropositive.

This clone came up a few times. Other DNA sequences in the same sample also yield this CDR3. The chain joins TRBV6-4 to TRBJ2-3; the match to TRBD2 covers 8 bases. CDR3 length: 15 amino acids. CDR1 is MRHNA, CDR2 SNTAGT, per germline. Trimming at V came to 0 bases and at J to 1 base, leaving 0 bases not matched to a gene. The CDR3 DNA reads as TGTGCCAGCAGTGACTCTAGCGGGGGCACAGATACGCAGTATTTT. This translates into CASSDSSGGTDTQYF.

The CDR3 protein is CASSGLRETQYF. The CDR3 DNA follows: TGTGCCAGCAGCGGCCTGCGAGAGACCCAGTACTTC. This chain connects TRBV9 to TRBJ2-5; no reliable D call. Germline values: CDR1 SGDLS, CDR2 YYNGEE. The ends were cut back, 3 bases at V and 4 bases at J, with 7 bases in the middle. CDR3 length: 12 residues.

Points on this clone: The junction departs from germline at one end; a sequencing error may be responsible. The rearrangement uses TRBV7-9 and TRBJ2-1, with 8 nucleotides matching TRBD1. The CDR3 runs to 12 residues. Per the germline V gene, CDR1 is SEHNR and CDR2 is FQNEAQ (reference sequence). CDR3: CSSSDRGGEQFF. DNA for the CDR3: TGTTCCAGCAGCGACAGGGGCGGTGAGCAGTTCTTC.

This clone occurred a few times. This chain uses TRBV18 with TRBJ1-4; D is ambiguous. CDR1 is KGHSH and CDR2 is LQKENI in the germline V gene. Deletions cut 6 bases from V and 3 bases from J, with 11 bases between. This CDR3 contains 14 residues. Here the CDR3 reads CASSPEEANEKLFF. DNA of the CDR3: TGTGCCAGCTCGCCAGAGGAGGCTAATGAAAAACTGTTTTTT.

The chain combines TRBV7-2 with TRBJ2-1; unclear D gene. The ends were cut back, 1 base at V and 10 bases at J, with 14 bases in the middle. The germline gives CDR1 SGHTA, CDR2 FQGNSA. The CDR3 has 14 residues. The DNA of the CDR3 is TGTGCCAGCAGCTTAGGGGCCGCCCAACGGGAGCAGTTCTTC. Protein sequence: CASSLGAAQREQFF.

The V call is TRBV29-1, the J call TRBJ2-1; D perhaps matches TRBD1 (6 bases). V was pared by 3 bases and J by 10 bases, with 7 bases between. Germline CDR1 and CDR2: SQVTM and ANQGSEA. The CDR3 sequence is 10 residues long. The CDR3 coding sequence is TGCAGCGTTGAGACAGGAGAGCAGTTCTTC. Translation: CSVETGEQFF.

The table lists this clone with a few counts. This rearrangement joins TRBV19 to TRBJ2-7; 7 nucleotides line up with TRBD1. Germline V CDR1 and CDR2: LNHDA, SQIVND (reference sequence). The CDR3 is made up of 14 amino acids. Unmatched junction bases numbered 5, after V lost 4 bases and J lost 2 bases. CDR3 in amino acids: CASSRTGDPYEQYF. DNA for the CDR3: TGTGCCAGTAGTAGGACAGGTGATCCCTACGAGCAGTACTTC.

This clone occurred a few times. This chain connects TRBV19 to TRBJ2-4; D is unclear. The CDR3 is 14 amino acids. Germline V gene lookup returns CDR1 LNHDA and CDR2 SQIVND (reference sequence). Trimming removed 2 bases at V and 3 bases at J, with 8 bases between. DNA of the CDR3: TGTGCCAGTAGTATACTGGTCGGCAAAAACATTCAGTACTTC. It specifies CASSILVGKNIQYF.